The present entry profiles one T cell receptor (beta chain) with its context. The data were taken from a study of T cell repertoires in cytomegalovirus infection. MiXCR, applied by TCRdb to the reads, yields one record per CDR3 protein. The table shows approximately 170,000 distinct CDR3 sequences, with roughly 15% occurring only once. Looked up from germline, CDR1 is SGHTA and CDR2 is FQGNSA. The CDR3 is made up of 15 amino acids. Losses at the gene ends were 2 bases for V and 2 bases for J; bases not matched to a gene: 2. The chain carries TRBV7-2 and TRBJ2-7, with TRBD2 identical over 11 bases. This sequence was found in a human donor in good health (CMV status not recorded). Some clones in this sample may be carry-over from other donors' samples. The sequenced sample was CD8+ T cells from PBMCs. The chain's CDR3 is CASSLSGLAAYEQYF. The CDR3 coding sequence is TGTGCCAGCAGCTTATCGGGACTAGCGGCCTACGAGCAGTACTTC.